Listed below are T cell receptor beta chains from one sample, sequenced in a study of neurological immune-mediated disorders. TCRdb redid the calling of the 5' RACE reads with MiXCR, one entry per CDR3 protein. The sample lists about 69,000 distinct CDR3 sequences, roughly 3.9% occurring once. Source material: PBMCs. The source is a man aged 30 to 45 with multiple sclerosis. The CDR3 runs from the conserved cysteine through the conserved F or W. A D gene is named only where the DNA matches it firmly. Clone size is stated in some rows and not others, as once, few, many or a class when expanded.

D	V	size	J	CDR3	DNA
TRBD1	TRBV6-5	many	TRBJ1-2	CASSPMITGESTF	TGTGCCAGCAGTCCAATGATTACAGGGGAATCCACCTTC
TRBD2	TRBV20-1	many	TRBJ2-7	CSGAGTSGGARYEQYF	TGCAGTGGAGCCGGGACTAGCGGGGGGGCCAGGTACGAGCAGTACTTC
.	TRBV12-3/TRBV12-4	many	TRBJ2-2	CASSLAGFNYKGWRTGELFF	TGTGCCAGCAGTTTGGCCGGATTCAATTATAAGGGCTGGAGGACCGGGGAGCTGTTTTTT
.	TRBV7-2	few	TRBJ1-4	CASRGGEKLFF	TGTGCCAGCAGGGGGGGGGAAAAACTGTTTTTT
TRBD2	TRBV5-1	many	TRBJ2-1	CASSLVSGDLNEQFF	TGCGCCAGCAGCTTGGTCAGCGGGGATCTCAATGAGCAGTTCTTC
TRBD2	TRBV18	.	TRBJ2-7	CASSPGLAGGLEQYF	TGTGCCAGCTCACCGGGACTAGCGGGGGGGCTCGAGCAGTACTTC
.	TRBV7-2	many	TRBJ1-2	CASSRLQENYGYTF	TGTGCCAGCAGCCGGCTTCAAGAGAACTATGGCTACACCTTC
.	TRBV20-1	many	TRBJ2-7	CSARDSNVYEQYF	TGCAGTGCTAGAGATTCAAATGTTTACGAGCAGTACTTC
.	TRBV20-1	many	TRBJ2-5	CSARDGLREETQYF	TGCAGTGCTAGAGATGGACTGCGAGAAGAGACCCAGTACTTC
TRBD1	TRBV20-1	many	TRBJ1-1	CSAREGTGMPEAFF	TGCAGTGCTAGAGAAGGGACAGGCATGCCTGAAGCTTTCTTT
.	TRBV6-2/TRBV6-3	many	TRBJ1-1	CASSYKENTEAFF	TGTGCCAGCAGTTACAAGGAGAACACTGAAGCTTTCTTT
TRBD1	TRBV27	few	TRBJ1-6	CASSQDRGLSPLNF	TGTGCCAGCAGCCAGGACAGGGGGCTCTCACCCCTCAACTTT
TRBD1	TRBV12-3/TRBV12-4	many	TRBJ2-7	CASSATGVEQYF	TGTGCCAGCAGTGCGACAGGGGTCGAGCAGTACTTC
TRBD1	TRBV25-1	many	TRBJ2-4	CASRGQGIGIQYF	TGTGCCAGCAGAGGACAGGGGATCGGCATTCAGTACTTC
TRBD1	TRBV20-1	many	TRBJ1-1	CSASGQGATEAFF	TGCAGTGCCTCCGGACAGGGGGCCACTGAAGCTTTCTTT
.	TRBV3-1	many	TRBJ2-3	CASSHEQRGTDTQYF	TGTGCCAGCAGCCACGAACAGCGGGGCACAGATACGCAGTATTTT
TRBD1	TRBV10-3	many	TRBJ1-1	CAISGQGGGVEAFF	TGTGCCATCAGTGGGCAGGGGGGTGGTGTTGAAGCTTTCTTT
TRBD1	TRBV12-3/TRBV12-4	many	TRBJ2-2	CASSPRDRGHLHTGELFF	TGTGCCAGCAGTCCCCGGGACAGGGGTCATTTGCACACCGGGGAGCTGTTTTTT
TRBD2	TRBV5-1	many	TRBJ2-3	CASSFGRGGRDTQYF	TGCGCCAGCAGCTTCGGGCGGGGGGGCCGAGATACGCAGTATTTT
.	TRBV2	many	TRBJ1-2	CASSVRACTF	TGTGCCAGCAGTGTCCGGGCGTGCACCTTC
.	TRBV2	many	TRBJ2-1	CARSGLKTSSYNEQFF	TGTGCCAGATCAGGACTGAAGACAAGCTCCTACAATGAGCAGTTCTTC
.	TRBV20-1	many	TRBJ1-1	CSAHREPRNTEAFF	TGCAGTGCTCACCGCGAACCCCGGAACACTGAAGCTTTCTTT
TRBD2	TRBV4-2	many	TRBJ2-1	CASSQALGSGGADKGNEQFF	TGTGCCAGCAGCCAAGCCCTGGGTAGCGGGGGGGCCGACAAGGGGAATGAGCAGTTCTTC
.	TRBV5-1	many	TRBJ1-2	CASSLSSGYGYTF	TGCGCCAGCAGCTTGTCGTCCGGCTATGGCTACACCTTC
.	TRBV5-1	many	TRBJ2-5	CASSSAGMGRETQYF	TGCGCCAGCAGCTCGGCGGGGATGGGGAGAGAGACCCAGTACTTC
.	TRBV5-1	few	TRBJ2-3	CASSGGGSTDTQYF	TGCGCCAGCAGCGGCGGCGGAAGCACAGATACGCAGTATTTT
.	TRBV20-1	many	TRBJ1-1	CSASLDMNTEAFF	TGCAGTGCTAGTCTGGATATGAACACTGAAGCTTTCTTT